The text below deals with one T cell receptor beta chain. Its antigen is undetermined. The data are from a study of OX40 agonist ivuxolimab in advanced cancers. The wider study: The patients received agonistic anti-OX40 (CD134) antibody ivuxolimab. The study gave patients intravenous ivuxolimab at 0.01 to 10 mg/kg every 2 weeks. Broader study findings: At 0.1 to 3.0 mg/kg, clonal expansion of CD4+ and CD8+ blood T cells had occurred by week 6.

Blood samples were obtained at baseline, cycle 4 day 1, and cycle 7 day 1. Unmatched junction bases numbered 7, after V lost 7 bases and J lost 7 bases. Germline lookup yields CDR1 SQVTM and CDR2 ANQGSEA. This CDR3 comprises 12 residues. The repertoire was sequenced with immunoSEQ multiplex PCR; TCRdb's copy has only in-frame clones and lacks some. The sample includes 150,000 to 180,000 clones, roughly 94% of them seen just once. This material consisted of CD4+ or CD8+ T cells sorted from blood, taken in a trial of the OX40 agonist ivuxolimab. The chain uses TRBV29-1 and TRBJ1-2; 9 bases are a match to TRBD1. The sequence was obtained from an adult with an advanced solid tumor such as melanoma, head and neck, liver or kidney cancer. CDR3 amino acids: CSGGTGSSGYTF. In nucleotides, the CDR3 is TGCAGCGGCGGGACAGGGTCGAGTGGCTACACCTTC.